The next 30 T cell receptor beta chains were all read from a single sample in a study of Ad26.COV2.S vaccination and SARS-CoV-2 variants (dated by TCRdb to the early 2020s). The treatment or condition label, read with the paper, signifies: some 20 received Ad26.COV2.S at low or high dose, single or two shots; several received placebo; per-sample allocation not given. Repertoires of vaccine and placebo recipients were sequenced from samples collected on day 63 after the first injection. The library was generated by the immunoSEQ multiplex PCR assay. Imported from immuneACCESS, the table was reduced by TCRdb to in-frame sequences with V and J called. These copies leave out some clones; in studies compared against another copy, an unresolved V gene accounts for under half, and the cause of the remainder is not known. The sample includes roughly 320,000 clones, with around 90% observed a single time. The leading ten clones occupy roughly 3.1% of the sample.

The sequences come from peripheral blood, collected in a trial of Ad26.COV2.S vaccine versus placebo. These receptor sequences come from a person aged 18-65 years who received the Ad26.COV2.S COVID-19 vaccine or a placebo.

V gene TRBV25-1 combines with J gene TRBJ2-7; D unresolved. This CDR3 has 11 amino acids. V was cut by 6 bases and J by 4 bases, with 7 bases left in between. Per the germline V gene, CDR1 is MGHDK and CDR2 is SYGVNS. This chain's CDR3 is CASRLGYEQYF. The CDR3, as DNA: TGTGCCAGCAGGTTGGGATACGAGCAGTACTTC.

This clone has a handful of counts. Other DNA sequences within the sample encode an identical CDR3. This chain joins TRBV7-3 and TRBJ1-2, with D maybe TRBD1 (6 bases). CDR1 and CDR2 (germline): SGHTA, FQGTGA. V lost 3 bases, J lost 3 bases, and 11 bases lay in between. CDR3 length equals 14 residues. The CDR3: CASSLTGGDYGYTF. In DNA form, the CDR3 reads TGTGCCAGCAGCTTGACAGGAGGGGACTATGGCTACACCTTC.

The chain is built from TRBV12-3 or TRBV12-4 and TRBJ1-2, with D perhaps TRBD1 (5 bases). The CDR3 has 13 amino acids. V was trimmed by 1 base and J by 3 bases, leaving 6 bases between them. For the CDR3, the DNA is TGTGCCAGCAGTTTAGGGGGGTACTATGGCTACACCTTC. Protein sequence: CASSLGGYYGYTF.

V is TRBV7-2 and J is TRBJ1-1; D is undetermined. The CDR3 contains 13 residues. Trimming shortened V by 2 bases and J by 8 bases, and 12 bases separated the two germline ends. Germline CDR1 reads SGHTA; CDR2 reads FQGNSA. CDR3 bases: TGTGCCAGCAGCTTAACTGTTCAGATGGAAGCTTTCTTT. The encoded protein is CASSLTVQMEAFF.

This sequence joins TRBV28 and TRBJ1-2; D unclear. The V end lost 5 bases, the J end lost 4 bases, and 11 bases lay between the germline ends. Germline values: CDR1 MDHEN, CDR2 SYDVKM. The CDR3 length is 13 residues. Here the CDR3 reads CASSPTVGYGYTF. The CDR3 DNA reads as TGTGCCAGCAGTCCTACAGTGGGCTATGGCTACACCTTC.

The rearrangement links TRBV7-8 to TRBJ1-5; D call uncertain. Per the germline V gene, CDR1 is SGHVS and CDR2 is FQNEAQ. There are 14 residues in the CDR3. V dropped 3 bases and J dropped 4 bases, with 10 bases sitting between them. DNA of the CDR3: TGTGCCAGCAGCTTGGACGGACTGAATCAGCCCCAGCATTTT. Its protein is CASSLDGLNQPQHF. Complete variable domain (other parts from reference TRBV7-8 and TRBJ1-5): GAGVSQSPRYKVAKRGQDVALRCDPISGHVSLFWYQQALGQGPEFLTYFQNEAQLDKSGLPSDRFFAERPEGSVSTLKIQRTQQEDSAVYLCASSLDGLNQPQHFGDGTRLSIL.

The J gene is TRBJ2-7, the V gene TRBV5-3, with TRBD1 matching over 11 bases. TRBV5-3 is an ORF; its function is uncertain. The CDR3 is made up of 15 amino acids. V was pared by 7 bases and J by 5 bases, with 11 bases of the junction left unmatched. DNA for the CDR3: TGTGCCAGATCCATCGGACAGGGGGCCATCCACGAGCAGTACTTC. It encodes CARSIGQGAIHEQYF.

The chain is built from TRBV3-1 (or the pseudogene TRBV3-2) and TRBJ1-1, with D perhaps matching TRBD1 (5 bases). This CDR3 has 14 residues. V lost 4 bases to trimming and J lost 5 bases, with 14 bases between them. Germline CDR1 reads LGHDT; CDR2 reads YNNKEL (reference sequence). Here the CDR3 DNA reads TGTGCCAGCAGCCCCTCGGCCAGGGCAACTGAAGCTTTCTTT. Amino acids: CASSPSARATEAFF.

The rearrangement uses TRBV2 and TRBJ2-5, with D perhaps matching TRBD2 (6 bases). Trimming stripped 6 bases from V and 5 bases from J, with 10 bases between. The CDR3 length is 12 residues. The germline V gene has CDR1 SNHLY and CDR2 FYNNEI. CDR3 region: CASRGLKETQYF. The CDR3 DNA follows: TGTGCCAGCAGGGGACTCAAGGAGACCCAGTACTTC.

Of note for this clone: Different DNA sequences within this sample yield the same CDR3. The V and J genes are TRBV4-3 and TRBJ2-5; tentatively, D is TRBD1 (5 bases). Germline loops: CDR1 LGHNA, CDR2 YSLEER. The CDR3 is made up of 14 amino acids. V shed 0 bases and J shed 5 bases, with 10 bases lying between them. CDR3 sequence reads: CASSQDRGRETQYF. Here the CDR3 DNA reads TGCGCCAGCAGCCAAGATAGGGGTAGGGAGACCCAGTACTTC.

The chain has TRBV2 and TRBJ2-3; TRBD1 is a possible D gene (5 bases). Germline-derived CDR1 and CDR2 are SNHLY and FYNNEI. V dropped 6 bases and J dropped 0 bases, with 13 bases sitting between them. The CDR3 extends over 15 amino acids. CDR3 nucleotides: TGTGCCAGCAGATCGACTGGGGCTAGCACAGATACGCAGTATTTT. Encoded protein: CASRSTGASTDTQYF.

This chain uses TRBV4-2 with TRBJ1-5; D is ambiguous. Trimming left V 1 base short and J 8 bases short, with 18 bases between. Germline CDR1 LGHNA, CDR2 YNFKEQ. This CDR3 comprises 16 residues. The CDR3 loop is CASSQGVRTSEEPQHF. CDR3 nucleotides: TGTGCCAGCAGCCAAGGGGTGCGGACGTCCGAAGAGCCCCAGCATTTT.

As DNA, the CDR3 is TGTGCCAGTATGTCGCGGGGGAGCTCCTACGAGCAGTACTTC. Translation: CASMSRGSSYEQYF. V and J are TRBV19 and TRBJ2-7; 7 positions match TRBD2. With V trimmed by 7 bases and J by 0 bases, 6 bases remained unmatched. Germline V gene data show CDR1 as LNHDA and CDR2 as SQIVND (reference sequence). The length of the CDR3 is 14 residues. The variable domain in full, completed from reference TRBV19 and TRBJ2-7, reads DGGITQSPKYLFRKEGQNVTLSCEQNLNHDAMYWYRQDPGQGLRLIYYSQIVNDFQKGDIAEGYSVSREKKESFPLTVTSAQKNPTAFYLCASMSRGSSYEQYFGPGTRLTVT.

The CDR3 region is CASSMGTHPTGELFF. DNA for the CDR3: TGTGCCAGTAGTATGGGAACCCACCCCACCGGGGAGCTGTTTTTT. The rearrangement joins TRBV19 to TRBJ2-2; D is uncertain. This CDR3 is built from 15 residues. Germline V gene lookup returns CDR1 LNHDA and CDR2 SQIVND (reference sequence). With 3 bases removed from V and 4 bases from J, the gap between germline ends came to 12 bases.

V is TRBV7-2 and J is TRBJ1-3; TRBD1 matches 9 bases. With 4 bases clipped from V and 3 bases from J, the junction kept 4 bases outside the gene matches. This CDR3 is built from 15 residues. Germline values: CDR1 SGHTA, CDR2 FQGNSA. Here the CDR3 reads CASSSGDRVGNTIYF. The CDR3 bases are TGTGCCAGCAGCTCAGGGGACAGGGTTGGAAACACCATATATTTT. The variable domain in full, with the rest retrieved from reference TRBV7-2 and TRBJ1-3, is GAGVSQSPSNKVTEKGKDVELRCDPISGHTALYWYRQSLGQGLEFLIYFQGNSAPDKSGLPSDRFSAERTGGSVSTLTIQRTQQEDSAVYLCASSSGDRVGNTIYFGEGSWLTVV.

This CDR3 is CASSLQGSYNEQFF. DNA for the CDR3: TGTGCCAGCAGCTTGCAGGGGAGCTACAATGAGCAGTTCTTC. The gene calls are TRBV7-3 and TRBJ2-1; D might be TRBD1 (6 bases). This CDR3 is 14 amino acids long. V lost 3 bases, J lost 3 bases, and 9 bases lay in between. Germline assignment: CDR1 SGHTA and CDR2 FQGTGA.

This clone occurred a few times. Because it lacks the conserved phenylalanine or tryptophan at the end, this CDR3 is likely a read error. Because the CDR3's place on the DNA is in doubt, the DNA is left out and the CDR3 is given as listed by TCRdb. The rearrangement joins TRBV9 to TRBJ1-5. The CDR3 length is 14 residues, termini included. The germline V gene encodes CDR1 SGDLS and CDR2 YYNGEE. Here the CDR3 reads CASSAPGPRNFEFL.

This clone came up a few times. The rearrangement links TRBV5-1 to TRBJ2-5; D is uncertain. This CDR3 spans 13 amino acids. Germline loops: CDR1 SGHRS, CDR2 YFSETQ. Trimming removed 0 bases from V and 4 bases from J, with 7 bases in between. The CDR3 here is CASSLVMGETQYF. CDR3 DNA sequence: TGCGCCAGCAGCTTGGTCATGGGAGAGACCCAGTACTTC. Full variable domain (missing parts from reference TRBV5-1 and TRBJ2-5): KAGVTQTPRYLIKTRGQQVTLSCSPISGHRSVSWYQQTPGQGLQFLFEYFSETQRNKGNFPGRFSGRQFSNSRSEMNVSTLELGDSALYLCASSLVMGETQYFGPGTRLLVL.

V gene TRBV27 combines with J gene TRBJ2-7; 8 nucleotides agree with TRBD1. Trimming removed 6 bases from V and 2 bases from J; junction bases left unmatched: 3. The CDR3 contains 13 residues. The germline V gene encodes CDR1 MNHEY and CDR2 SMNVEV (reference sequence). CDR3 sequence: CASSPTGAYEQYF. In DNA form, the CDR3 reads TGTGCCAGCAGCCCGACAGGGGCCTACGAGCAGTACTTC.

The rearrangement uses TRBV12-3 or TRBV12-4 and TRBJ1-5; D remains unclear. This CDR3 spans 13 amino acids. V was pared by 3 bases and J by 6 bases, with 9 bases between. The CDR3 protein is CASSLGFAQPQHF. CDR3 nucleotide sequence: TGTGCCAGCAGTTTGGGATTCGCTCAGCCCCAGCATTTT.

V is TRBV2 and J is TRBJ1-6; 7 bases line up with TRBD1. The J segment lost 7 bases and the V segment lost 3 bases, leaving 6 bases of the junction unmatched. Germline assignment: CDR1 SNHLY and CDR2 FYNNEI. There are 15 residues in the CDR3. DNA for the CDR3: TGTGCCAGCAGTGAGCCGGGACAGCGGAATTCACCCCTCCACTTT. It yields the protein CASSEPGQRNSPLHF.

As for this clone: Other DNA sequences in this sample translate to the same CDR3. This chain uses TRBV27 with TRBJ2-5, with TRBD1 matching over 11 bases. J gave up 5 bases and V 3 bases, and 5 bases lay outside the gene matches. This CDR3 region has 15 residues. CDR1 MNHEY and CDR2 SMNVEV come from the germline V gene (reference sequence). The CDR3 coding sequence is TGTGCCAGCAGTTTTGGGACAGGGGGATTTGAGACCCAGTACTTC. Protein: CASSFGTGGFETQYF.

CDR3 sequence reads: CASSALGSPNYGYTF. The CDR3 DNA reads as TGTGCCAGCAGTGCTTTGGGGAGTCCTAACTATGGCTACACCTTC. The V and J genes are TRBV2 and TRBJ1-2, with D hard to call. V was trimmed by 4 bases and J by 0 bases, leaving 12 bases between them. This CDR3 comprises 15 residues. In germline, CDR1 is SNHLY, CDR2 FYNNEI.

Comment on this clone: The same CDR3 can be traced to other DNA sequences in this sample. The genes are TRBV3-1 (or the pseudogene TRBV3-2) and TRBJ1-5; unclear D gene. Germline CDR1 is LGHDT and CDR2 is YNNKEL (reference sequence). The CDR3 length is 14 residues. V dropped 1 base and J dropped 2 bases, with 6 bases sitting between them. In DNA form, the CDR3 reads TGTGCCAGCAGCCAAGCTGGAGGCAATCAGCCCCAGCATTTT. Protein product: CASSQAGGNQPQHF.

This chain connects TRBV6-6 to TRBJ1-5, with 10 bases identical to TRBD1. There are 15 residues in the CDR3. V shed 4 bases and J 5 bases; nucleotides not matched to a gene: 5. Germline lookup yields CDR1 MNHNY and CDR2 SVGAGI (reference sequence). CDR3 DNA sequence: TGTGCCAGCAGTTCCTTCGGGACAGGGGATCAGCCCCAGCATTTT. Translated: CASSSFGTGDQPQHF.

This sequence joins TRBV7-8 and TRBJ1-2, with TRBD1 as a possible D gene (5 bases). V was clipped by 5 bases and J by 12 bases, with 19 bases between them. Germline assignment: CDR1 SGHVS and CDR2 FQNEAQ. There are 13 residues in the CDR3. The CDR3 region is CASSPGGVGVHTF. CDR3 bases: TGTGCCAGCAGCCCTGGCGGGGTGGGGGTCCACACCTTC.

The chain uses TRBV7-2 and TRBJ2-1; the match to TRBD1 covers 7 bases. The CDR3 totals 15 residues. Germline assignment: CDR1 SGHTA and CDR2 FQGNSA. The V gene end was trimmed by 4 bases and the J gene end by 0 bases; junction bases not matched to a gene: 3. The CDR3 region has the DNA TGTGCCAGCAGCTCGACAGGGAACTCCTACAATGAGCAGTTCTTC. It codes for CASSSTGNSYNEQFF.

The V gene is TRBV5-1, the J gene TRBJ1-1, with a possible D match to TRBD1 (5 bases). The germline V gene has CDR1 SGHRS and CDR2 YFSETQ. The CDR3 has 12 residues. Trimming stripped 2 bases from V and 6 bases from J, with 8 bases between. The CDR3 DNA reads TGCGCCAGCAGCTTTTCAGGGTCTGAAGCTTTCTTT. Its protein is CASSFSGSEAFF.

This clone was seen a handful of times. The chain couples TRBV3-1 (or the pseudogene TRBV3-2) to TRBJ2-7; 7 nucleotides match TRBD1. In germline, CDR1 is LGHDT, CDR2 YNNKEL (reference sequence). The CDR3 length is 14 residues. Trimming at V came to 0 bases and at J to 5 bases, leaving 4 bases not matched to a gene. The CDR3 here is CASSQETGIHEQYF. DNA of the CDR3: TGTGCCAGCAGCCAAGAGACAGGGATCCACGAGCAGTACTTC.

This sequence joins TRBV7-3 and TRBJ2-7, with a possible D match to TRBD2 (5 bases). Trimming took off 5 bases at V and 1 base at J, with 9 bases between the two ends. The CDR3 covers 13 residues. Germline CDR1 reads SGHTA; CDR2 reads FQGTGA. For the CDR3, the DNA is TGTGCCAGCAGCCCGGACTCATCCTACGAGCAGTACTTC. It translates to CASSPDSSYEQYF.